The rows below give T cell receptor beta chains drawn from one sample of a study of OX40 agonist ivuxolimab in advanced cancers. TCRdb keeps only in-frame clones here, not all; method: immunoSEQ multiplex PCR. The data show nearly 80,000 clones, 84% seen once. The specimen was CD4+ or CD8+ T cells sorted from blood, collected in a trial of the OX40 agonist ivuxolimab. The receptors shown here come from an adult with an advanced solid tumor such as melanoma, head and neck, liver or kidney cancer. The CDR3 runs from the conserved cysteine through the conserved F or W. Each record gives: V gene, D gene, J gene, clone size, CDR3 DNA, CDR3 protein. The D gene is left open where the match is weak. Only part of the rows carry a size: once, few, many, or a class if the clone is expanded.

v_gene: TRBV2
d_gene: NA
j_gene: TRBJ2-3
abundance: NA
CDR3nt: TGTGCCAGCCGACGGGGACCCACAGATACGCAGTATTTT
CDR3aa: CASRRGPTDTQYF

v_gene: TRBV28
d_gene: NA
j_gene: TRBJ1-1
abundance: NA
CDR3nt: TGTGCCAGCAGTTCCTTAGGAGGGATCCAGAAAGCTTTCTTT
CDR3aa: CASSSLGGIQKAFF

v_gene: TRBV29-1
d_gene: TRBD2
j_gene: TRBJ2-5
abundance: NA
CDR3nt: TGCAGCGCCACCGGGACTAGCGGGAGGGAAGGGCAAGAGACCCAGTACTTC
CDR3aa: CSATGTSGREGQETQYF

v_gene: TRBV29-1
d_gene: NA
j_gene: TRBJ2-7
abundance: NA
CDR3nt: TGCAGCGTTGAAGGTATAAGTTCGGGAGAAGGGGCCGAGCAGTACTTC
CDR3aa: CSVEGISSGEGAEQYF

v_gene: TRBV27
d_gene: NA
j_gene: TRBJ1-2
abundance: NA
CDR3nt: TGTGCCAGCAGTACCGGACCCTACGGCTACACCTTC
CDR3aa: CASSTGPYGYTF

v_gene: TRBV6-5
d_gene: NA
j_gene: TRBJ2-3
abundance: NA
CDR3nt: TGTGCCAGCTCGGGGCTGGAGACGCAGTATTTT
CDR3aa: CASSGLETQYF

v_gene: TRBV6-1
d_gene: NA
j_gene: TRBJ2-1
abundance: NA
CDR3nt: TGTGCCAGCAGTGGCCCCCTCAAGCGAGAGAGGAATGAGCAGTTCTTC
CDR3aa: CASSGPLKRERNEQFF

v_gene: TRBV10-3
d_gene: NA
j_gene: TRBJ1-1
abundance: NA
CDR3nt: TGTGCCATCAGAAAGACCGTGGACACTGAAGCTTTCTTT
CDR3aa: CAIRKTVDTEAFF

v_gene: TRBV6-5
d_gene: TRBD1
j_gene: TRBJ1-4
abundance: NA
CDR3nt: TGTGCCAGCAGTATCGACAGGGGAGGTGAAAAACTGTTTTTT
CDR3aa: CASSIDRGGEKLFF

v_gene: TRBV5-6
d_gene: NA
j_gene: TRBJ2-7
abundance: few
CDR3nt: TGTGCCAGTGGGCCTGGCGAGCAGTACTTC
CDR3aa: CASGPGEQYF

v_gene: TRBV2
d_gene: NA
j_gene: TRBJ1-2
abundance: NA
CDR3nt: TGTGCCAGCAGTGGAGGTTACTATGGCTACACCTTC
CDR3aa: CASSGGYYGYTF

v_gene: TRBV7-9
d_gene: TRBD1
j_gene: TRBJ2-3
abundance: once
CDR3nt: TGTGCCAGCAAGGCGGCGGGACAGGGCACAGATACGCAGTATTTT
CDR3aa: CASKAAGQGTDTQYF

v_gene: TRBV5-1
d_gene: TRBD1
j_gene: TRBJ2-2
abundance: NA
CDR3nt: TGCGCCAGCAGCTGGACGACAGGGATGACCGGGGAGCTGTTTTTT
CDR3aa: CASSWTTGMTGELFF

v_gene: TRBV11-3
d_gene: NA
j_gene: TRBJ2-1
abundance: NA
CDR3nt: TGTGCCAGCAGCTTAGATAGGGTAGTTAATGAGCAGTTCTTC
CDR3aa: CASSLDRVVNEQFF

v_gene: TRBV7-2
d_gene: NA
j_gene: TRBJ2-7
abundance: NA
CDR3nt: TGTGCCAGCAGCTCTCCCGGGACGGACCAGGACGAGCAGTACTTC
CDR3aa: CASSSPGTDQDEQYF

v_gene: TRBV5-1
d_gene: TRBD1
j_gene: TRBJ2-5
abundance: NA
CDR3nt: TGCGCCAGCAGTTCGTATGGGACAGAGGAGACCCAGTACTTC
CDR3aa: CASSSYGTEETQYF

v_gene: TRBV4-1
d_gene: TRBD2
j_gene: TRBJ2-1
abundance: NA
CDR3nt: TGCGCCAGCAGCCAAATCGGGACTAGCGTAAACAATGAGCAGTTCTTC
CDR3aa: CASSQIGTSVNNEQFF